This T cell receptor (beta chain) was recovered during a study of early T cells in non-severe SARS-CoV-2 infection. Turning to the study itself: Sequencing input comprised bulk RNA from unsorted whole blood; chain pairing was not available.

Unique molecular identifiers were affixed to single, distinct cDNA molecules. TCRdb reprocessed the 5' RACE reads with MiXCR, giving one entry per CDR3 protein. The sample lists roughly 35,000 distinct CDR3 sequences, more than 6% occurring once. General study results and limits: The VDJdb matching leaned toward anti-spike CD8 responses and overlooked private and CD4 specificities.

This clonotype occurred many times. Its antigen is not known. Sequencing input: whole blood. The sequence derives from an adult who was a healthcare worker with PCR-confirmed SARS-CoV-2 infection or an uninfected control (not recorded which).

In DNA form, the CDR3 reads TGTGCCACCAGCTGGGGGAACTCTGGGGCCAACGTCCTGACTTTC. Protein product: CATSWGNSGANVLTF. The chain links TRBV15 to TRBJ2-6; D possibly uses TRBD1 or TRBD2 (5 bases each). The germline CDR1 and CDR2 sequences are LNHNV and YYDKDF (reference sequence). V lost 5 bases to trimming and J lost 0 bases, with 8 bases between them. This CDR3 contains 15 residues.